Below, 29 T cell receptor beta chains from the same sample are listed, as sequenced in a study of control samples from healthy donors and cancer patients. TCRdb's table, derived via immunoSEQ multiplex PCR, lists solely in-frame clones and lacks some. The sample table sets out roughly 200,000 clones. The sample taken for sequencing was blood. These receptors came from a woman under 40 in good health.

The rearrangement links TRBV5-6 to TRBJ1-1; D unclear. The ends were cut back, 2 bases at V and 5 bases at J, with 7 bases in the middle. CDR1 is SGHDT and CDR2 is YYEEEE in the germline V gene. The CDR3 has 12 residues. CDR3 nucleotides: TGTGCCAGCAGCTTAATGAGAACTGAAGCTTTCTTT. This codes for CASSLMRTEAFF.

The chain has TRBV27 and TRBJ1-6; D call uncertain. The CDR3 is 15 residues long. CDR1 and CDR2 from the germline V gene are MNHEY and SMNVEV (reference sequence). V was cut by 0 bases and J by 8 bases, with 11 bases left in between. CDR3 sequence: CASSLSSSSYSPLHF. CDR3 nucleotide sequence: TGTGCCAGCAGTTTATCTTCCAGTTCGTATTCACCCCTCCACTTT.

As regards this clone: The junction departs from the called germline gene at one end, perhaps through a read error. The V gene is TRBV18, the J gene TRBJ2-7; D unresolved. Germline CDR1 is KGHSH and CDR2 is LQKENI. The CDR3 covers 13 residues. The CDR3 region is CASSPRAEADGRW. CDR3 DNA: TGTGCCAGCTCACCACGTGCGGAAGCTGATGGGCGTTGG.

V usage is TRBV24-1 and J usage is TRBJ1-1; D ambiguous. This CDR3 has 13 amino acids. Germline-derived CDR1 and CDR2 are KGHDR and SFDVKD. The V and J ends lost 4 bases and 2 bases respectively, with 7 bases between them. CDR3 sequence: CATSDMGNTEAFF. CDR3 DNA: TGTGCCACCAGTGACATGGGAAACACTGAAGCTTTCTTT.

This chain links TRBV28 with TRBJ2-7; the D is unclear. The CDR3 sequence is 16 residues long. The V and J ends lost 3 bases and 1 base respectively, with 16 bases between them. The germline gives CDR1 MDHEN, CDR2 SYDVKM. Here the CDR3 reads CASSFELARPSYEQYF. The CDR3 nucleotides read TGTGCCAGCAGTTTTGAACTGGCCCGCCCTTCCTACGAGCAGTACTTC.

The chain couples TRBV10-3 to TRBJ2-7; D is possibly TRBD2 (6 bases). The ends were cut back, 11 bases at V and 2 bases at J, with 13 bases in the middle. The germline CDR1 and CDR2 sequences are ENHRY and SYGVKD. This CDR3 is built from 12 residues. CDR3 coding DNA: TGTGCCTCGAACGGGGGTCCCTACGAGCAGTACTTC. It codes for CASNGGPYEQYF.

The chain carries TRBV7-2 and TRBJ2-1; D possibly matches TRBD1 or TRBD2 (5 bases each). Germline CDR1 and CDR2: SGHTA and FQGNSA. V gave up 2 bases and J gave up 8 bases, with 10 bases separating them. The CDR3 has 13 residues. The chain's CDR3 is CASSLRDGDEQFF. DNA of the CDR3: TGTGCCAGCAGCTTACGGGACGGGGATGAGCAGTTCTTC.

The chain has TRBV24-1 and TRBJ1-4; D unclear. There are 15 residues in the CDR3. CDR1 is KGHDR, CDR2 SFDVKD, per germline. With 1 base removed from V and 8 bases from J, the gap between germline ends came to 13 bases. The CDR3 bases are TGTGCCACCAGTGATTTCGAGGCGGGGAGGGAAAAACTGTTTTTT. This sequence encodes CATSDFEAGREKLFF.

CDR3 coding DNA: TGTGCCAGCAGTTTTGACGTCTACGAGCAGTACTTC. Its translation is CASSFDVYEQYF. The chain carries TRBV28 and TRBJ2-7; no definite D call. The CDR3 length is 12 residues. Germline CDR1 is MDHEN and CDR2 is SYDVKM. Trimming stripped 3 bases from V and 3 bases from J, with 6 bases between.

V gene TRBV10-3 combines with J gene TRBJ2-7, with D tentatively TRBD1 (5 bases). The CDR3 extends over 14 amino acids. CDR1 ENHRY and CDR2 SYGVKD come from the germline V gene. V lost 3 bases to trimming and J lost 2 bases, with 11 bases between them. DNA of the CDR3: TGTGCCATCAGTGATTCTGGACACCCCTACGAGCAGTACTTC. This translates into CAISDSGHPYEQYF.

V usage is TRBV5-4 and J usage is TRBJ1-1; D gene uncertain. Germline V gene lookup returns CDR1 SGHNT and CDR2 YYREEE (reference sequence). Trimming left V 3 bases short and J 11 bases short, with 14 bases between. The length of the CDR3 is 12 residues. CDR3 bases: TGTGCCAGCAGCTCGGTCCTCCGGGAGGCTTTCTTT. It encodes CASSSVLREAFF.

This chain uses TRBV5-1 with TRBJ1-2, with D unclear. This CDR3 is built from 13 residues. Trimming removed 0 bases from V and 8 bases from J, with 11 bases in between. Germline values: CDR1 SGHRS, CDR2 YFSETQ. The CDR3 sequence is CASSLDGLGGYTF. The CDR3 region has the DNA TGCGCCAGCAGCTTGGACGGACTCGGAGGCTACACCTTC.

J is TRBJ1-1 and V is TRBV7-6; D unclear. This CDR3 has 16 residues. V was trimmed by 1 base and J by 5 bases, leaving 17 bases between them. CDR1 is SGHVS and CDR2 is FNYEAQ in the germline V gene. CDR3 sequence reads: CASSLGLGFSGTEAFF. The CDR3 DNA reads TGTGCCAGCAGCTTAGGTTTGGGGTTTTCGGGAACTGAAGCTTTCTTT.

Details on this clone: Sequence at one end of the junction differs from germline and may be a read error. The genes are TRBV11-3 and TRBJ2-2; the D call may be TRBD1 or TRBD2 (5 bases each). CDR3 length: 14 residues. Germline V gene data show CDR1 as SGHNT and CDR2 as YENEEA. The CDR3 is CASSLEGLGGELFF. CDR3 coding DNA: TGTGCCAGCAGCCTAGAGGGGCTTGGCGGGGAGCTGTTTTTT.

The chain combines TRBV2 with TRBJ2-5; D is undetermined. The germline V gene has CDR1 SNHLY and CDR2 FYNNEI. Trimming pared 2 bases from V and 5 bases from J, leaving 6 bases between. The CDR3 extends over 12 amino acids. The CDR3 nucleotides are TGTGCCAGCAGTGAAAAGAGGGAGACCCAGTACTTC. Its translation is CASSEKRETQYF. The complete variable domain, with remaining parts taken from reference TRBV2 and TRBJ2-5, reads EPEVTQTPSHQVTQMGQEVILRCVPISNHLYFYWYRQILGQKVEFLVSFYNNEISEKSEIFDDQFSVERPDGSNFTLKIRSTKLEDSAMYFCASSEKRETQYFGPGTRLLVL.

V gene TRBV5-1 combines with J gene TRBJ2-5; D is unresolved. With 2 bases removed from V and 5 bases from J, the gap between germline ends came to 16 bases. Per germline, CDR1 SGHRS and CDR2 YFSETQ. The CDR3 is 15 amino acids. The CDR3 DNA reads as TGCGCCAGCAGCTTACGTCGACCCGTGGGGGAGACCCAGTACTTC. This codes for CASSLRRPVGETQYF.

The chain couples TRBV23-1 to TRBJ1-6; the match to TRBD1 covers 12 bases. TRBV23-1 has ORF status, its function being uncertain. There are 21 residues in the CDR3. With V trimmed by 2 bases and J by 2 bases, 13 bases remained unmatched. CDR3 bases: TGCGCCAGCAGTCAAGATACTTGGGGACAGGGGGCGCGCACCTATAATTCACCCCTCCACTTT. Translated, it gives CASSQDTWGQGARTYNSPLHF.

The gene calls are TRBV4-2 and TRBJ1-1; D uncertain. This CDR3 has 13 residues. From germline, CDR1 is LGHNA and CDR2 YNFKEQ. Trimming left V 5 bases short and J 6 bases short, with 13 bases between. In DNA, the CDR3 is TGTGCCAGCAGCAGGGAGGAGAGGGCTGAAGCTTTCTTT. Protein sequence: CASSREERAEAFF.

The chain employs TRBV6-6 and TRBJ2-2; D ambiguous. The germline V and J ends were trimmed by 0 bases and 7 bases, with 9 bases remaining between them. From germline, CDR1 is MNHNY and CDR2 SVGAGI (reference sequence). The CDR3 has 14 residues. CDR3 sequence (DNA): TGTGCCAGCAGTTACTCTTTCGACGGCGGGGAGCTGTTTTTT. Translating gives CASSYSFDGGELFF.

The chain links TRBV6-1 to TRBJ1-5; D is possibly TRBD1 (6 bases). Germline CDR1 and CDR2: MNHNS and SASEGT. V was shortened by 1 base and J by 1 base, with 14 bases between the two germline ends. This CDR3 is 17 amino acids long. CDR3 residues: CASSEDWGATSNQPQHF. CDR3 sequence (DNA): TGTGCCAGCAGTGAAGACTGGGGGGCAACGAGCAATCAGCCCCAGCATTTT.

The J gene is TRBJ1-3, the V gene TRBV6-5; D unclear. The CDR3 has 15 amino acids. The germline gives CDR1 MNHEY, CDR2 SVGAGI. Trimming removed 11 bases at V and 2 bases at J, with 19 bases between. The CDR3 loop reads CACRRQTSAGNTIYF. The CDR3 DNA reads TGTGCCTGCCGGCGGCAGACCTCTGCTGGAAACACCATATATTTT.

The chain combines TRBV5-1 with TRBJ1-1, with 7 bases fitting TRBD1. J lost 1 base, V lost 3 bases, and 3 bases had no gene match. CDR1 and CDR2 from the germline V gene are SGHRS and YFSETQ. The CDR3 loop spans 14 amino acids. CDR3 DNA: TGCGCCAGCAGCTGGGGGACAGAGAACACTGAAGCTTTCTTT. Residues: CASSWGTENTEAFF.

The chain's CDR3 is CASSPTQVSYEQYF. In nucleotides, the CDR3 is TGTGCCAGCAGCCCCACCCAGGTATCCTACGAGCAGTACTTC. The V gene is TRBV28, the J gene TRBJ2-7; D is unclear. CDR1 is MDHEN, CDR2 SYDVKM, per germline. Deletions cut 6 bases from V and 1 base from J, with 13 bases between. This CDR3 contains 14 residues.

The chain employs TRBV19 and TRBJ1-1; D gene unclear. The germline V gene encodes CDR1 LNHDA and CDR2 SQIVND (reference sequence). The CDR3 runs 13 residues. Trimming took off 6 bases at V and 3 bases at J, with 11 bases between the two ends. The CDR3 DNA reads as TGTGCCAGTAGAGGGTGGGGAGACACTGAAGCTTTCTTT. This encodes CASRGWGDTEAFF.

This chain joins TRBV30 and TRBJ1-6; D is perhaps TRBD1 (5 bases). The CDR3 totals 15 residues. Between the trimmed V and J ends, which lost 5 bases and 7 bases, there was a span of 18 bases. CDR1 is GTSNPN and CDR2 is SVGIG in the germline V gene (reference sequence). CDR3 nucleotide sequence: TGTGCCTGGCTGCTTGGGGCGGGGGGAAATTCACCCCTCCACTTT. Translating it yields CAWLLGAGGNSPLHF.

The CDR3 sequence: CASSRWVSNTEAFF. In nucleotides, the CDR3 is TGTGCCAGCAGCCGTTGGGTTTCGAACACTGAAGCTTTCTTT. V and J are TRBV28 and TRBJ1-1; unclear D gene. V was clipped by 6 bases and J by 1 base, with 12 bases between them. The CDR3 contains 14 residues. Germline CDR1 MDHEN, CDR2 SYDVKM.

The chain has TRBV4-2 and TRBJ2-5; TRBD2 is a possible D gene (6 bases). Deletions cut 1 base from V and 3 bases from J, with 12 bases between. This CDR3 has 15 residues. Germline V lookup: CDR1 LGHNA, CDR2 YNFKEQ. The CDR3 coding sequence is TGTGCCAGCAGCCAAGTGCTCTCGGGGGAAGAGACCCAGTACTTC. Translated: CASSQVLSGEETQYF.

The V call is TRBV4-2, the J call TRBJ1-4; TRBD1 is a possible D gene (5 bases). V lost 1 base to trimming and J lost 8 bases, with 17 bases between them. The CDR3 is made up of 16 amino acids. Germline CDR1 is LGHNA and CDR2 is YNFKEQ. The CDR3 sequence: CASSQVIKRGGEKLFF. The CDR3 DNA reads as TGTGCCAGCAGCCAAGTGATTAAGAGGGGTGGAGAAAAACTGTTTTTT.

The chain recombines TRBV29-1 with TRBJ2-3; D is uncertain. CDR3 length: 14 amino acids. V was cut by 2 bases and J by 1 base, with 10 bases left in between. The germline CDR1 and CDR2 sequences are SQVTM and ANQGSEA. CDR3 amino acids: CSVEWGSGTDTQYF. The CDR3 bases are TGCAGCGTTGAATGGGGATCGGGCACAGATACGCAGTATTTT.